The T cell receptor beta chain under discussion was sequenced for a study of post-analysis software for immune sequencing data. TCR beta libraries were prepared from cDNA with unique molecular identifiers. TCRdb passed the PCR reads through MiXCR, listing each CDR3 protein once. The sample carries hundreds of thousands of distinct CDR3 sequences, around a third recorded once. Regarding the study as a whole: Significantly lower normalized Chao1 diversity was found in patients with multiple sclerosis relative to controls. Patients showed TRBV5-6, TRBV5-1 and TRBV20-1 among a few TRBV segments more frequent than in controls.

This CDR3 contains 12 residues. Between the trimmed V and J ends, which lost 4 bases and 4 bases, there was a span of 10 bases. CDR1 is SQVTM, CDR2 ANQGSEA, per germline. This clonotype was counted between two and nine times. Its target is not known. What was sequenced was blood. V and J are TRBV29-1 and TRBJ1-1; D remains unclear. The sequence came from a girl aged 5-17 years with multiple sclerosis. CDR3 in DNA: TGCAGCGTTGTGCCGGCAGGCACTGAAGCTTTCTTT. Protein sequence: CSVVPAGTEAFF.